Described below is a single T cell receptor beta chain sequence and its context. Its specificity is unknown. The CDR3 length is 15 residues. V lost 0 bases, J lost 5 bases, and 4 bases stayed unmatched. Germline V gives CDR1 PRHDT, CDR2 FYEKMQ (reference sequence). The PCR had 60 Vbeta and 13 Jbeta primers. Repertoires were generated with immunoSEQ multiplex PCR, while TCRdb's copy carries only in-frame clones and drops some. This table has 200,000 to 250,000 clones, over 65% appearing once. This sample is drawn from a study of cytomegalovirus exposure and HLA in healthy donors. Regarding the study as a whole: Differences between HLA loci emerged in a later analysis of TCR association rates, with DRB1 most and HLA-C fewest.

This receptor was obtained from an older woman in good health and CMV-seropositive. The chain has TRBV13 and TRBJ2-5; TRBD2 matches 9 bases. Sequenced input: PBMCs. The chain's CDR3 is CASSLGSGRTETQYF. CDR3 coding DNA: TGTGCCAGCAGCTTAGGTAGCGGGAGAACGGAGACCCAGTACTTC.